This section outlines one T cell receptor beta chain sequence together with its context. Original analysis: Amplification of reference gene primers was used by the study to estimate nucleated cell counts. Profiling relied on immunoSEQ multiplex PCR, and the TCRdb table lists in-frame clones only, not all of them. Clone size and the V and J calls come from that table; the DNA yielded D and trimming. The sample lists some 250,000 clones; approximately 82% were seen once. This sample is drawn from a study of blood T cell repertoires in COVID-19. The overall study: Sources were T cells, B-cell-depleted T cells, or PBMCs; the material itself was cDNA or gDNA.

The germline V gene has CDR1 SEHNR and CDR2 FQNEAQ (reference sequence). Trimming removed 0 bases from V and 1 base from J, with 18 bases in between. There are 18 residues in the CDR3. This TCR was recovered from a woman aged 18-35 years with acute or convalescent COVID-19. Sequencing used peripheral blood. The chain has TRBV7-9 and TRBJ1-2; D is possibly TRBD1 (6 bases). Here the CDR3 reads CASSLASGGRLLNYGYTF. For the CDR3, the DNA is TGTGCCAGCAGCTTAGCGTCCGGGGGGCGGCTACTTAACTATGGCTACACCTTC.